This T cell receptor (beta chain) was documented in a study of blood T cell repertoires in COVID-19. As originally analysed: For nucleated cells, counts were estimated from reference gene primer amplification. The table came from immunoSEQ multiplex PCR; TCRdb's copy has only in-frame clones and leaves some out. V, J and clone size reflect that table, while D and trimming were determined from the DNA. The top ten hold more than 0.8% of the sample, which has 25,000 to 35,000 clones, 93% seen once. The length of the CDR3 is 14 residues. The V end lost 6 bases, the J end lost 7 bases, and 15 bases lay between the germline ends. Germline CDR1 is MRHNA and CDR2 is SNTAGT.

Sequenced sample: peripheral blood. The receptor was derived from a woman in her seventies with COVID-19, enrolled during active disease. The chain uses TRBV6-4 and TRBJ2-2; tentatively, D is TRBD1 (6 bases). Here the CDR3 DNA reads TGTGCCAGCAGCGGACAGACGGGTGGCGGGGAGCTGTTTTTT. Translated: CASSGQTGGGELFF.